The T cell receptor beta chain under discussion was sequenced for a study of blood T cell repertoires in COVID-19. Study overall: Sources were T cells, B-cell-depleted T cells, or PBMCs; the material itself was cDNA or gDNA.

How the authors handled the data: Using reference gene primer amplification, nucleated cell counts were estimated. Clones were read by immunoSEQ multiplex PCR, and TCRdb kept only the in-frame ones, dropping some. V, J and clone size were drawn from that table, and D and trimming were deduced from the DNA. The data hold 150,000 to 200,000 clones, with approximately 86% observed a single time. Followed over time, Seattle patients had been enrolled while infection was active. Trimming took 2 bases from V and 5 from J; bases not matched to a gene: 2. The CDR3 length is 15 residues. Per the germline V gene, CDR1 is MGHRA and CDR2 is YSYEKL.

This chain connects TRBV4-1 to TRBJ1-4; 10 positions agree with TRBD1. The sample consisted of peripheral blood. The sequence derives from a man older than 75 with COVID-19, enrolled during active disease. The CDR3 nucleotides read TGCGCCAGCAGCCAATGGGACAGGGGAAATGAAAAACTGTTTTTT. Its protein product is CASSQWDRGNEKLFF.